The 32 T cell receptor beta chains in this list originate from one sample, sequenced in a study of T-cell reconstitution after alpha-beta-depleted transplantation in children (dated by TCRdb to 2015 to 2016). Reading the label with the study, this specimen's treatment or condition is: allogeneic hematopoietic cell transplantation with graft depleted of TCRalphabeta T cells and CD19 B cells. Library generation was performed with PCR. TCRdb lists the instrument as Illumina HiSeq 2500. TCR libraries were prepared with molecular barcoding, using unique molecular identifiers to normalize TCRbeta repertoire quantification. Using fastp trimming at Q25 and MiXCR clonotype assembly, TCRdb reanalyzed the public sequencing data and kept in-frame beta chains. Rows with one shared CDR3 protein collapse into an entry with the most common genes and DNA. In all, the sample holds about 240,000 distinct CDR3 sequences, and more than 20% of those were seen once. Together, the top ten hold more than 2% of the sample.

This specimen was PBMCs, taken before TCRalphabeta/CD19-depleted stem cell transplant. Receptors were obtained from a girl aged 2 to 10 with Fanconi anemia, due to receive a stem cell transplant.

This chain connects TRBV29-1 to TRBJ2-3, with D possibly TRBD1 on 5 matching bases. Trimming took off 1 base at V and 3 bases at J, with 11 bases between the two ends. The CDR3 spans 14 residues. The germline V gene encodes CDR1 SQVTM and CDR2 ANQGSEA. CDR3 protein: CSVEGGARTDTQYF. CDR3 sequence (DNA): TGCAGCGTTGAAGGGGGCGCACGGACAGATACGCAGTATTTT.

The J gene is TRBJ1-1, the V gene TRBV3-1; 8 bases are a match to TRBD1. V trimming: 1 base; J trimming: 1 base; junction bases outside the gene matches: 5. Germline V CDR1 and CDR2: LGHDT, YNNKEL (reference sequence). The CDR3 loop spans 16 amino acids. The CDR3: CASSQVLGTGNTEAFF. The CDR3 nucleotides are TGTGCCAGCAGCCAAGTTCTCGGGACAGGGAACACTGAAGCTTTCTTT.

The chain uses TRBV20-1 and TRBJ2-5, with 13 bases lining up with TRBD2. CDR1 is DFQATT, CDR2 SNEGSKA, per germline (reference sequence). The junction had 5 bases not matched to a gene; V was cut back by 2 bases and J by 2 bases. The CDR3 totals 16 residues. The CDR3, as DNA: TGCAGTGCTAGAAAAGGGACTAGCGGGAATCAAGAGACCCAGTACTTC. The encoded protein is CSARKGTSGNQETQYF.

The chain couples TRBV6-2 or TRBV6-3 to TRBJ2-7, with D possibly being TRBD2 (6 bases). V was shortened by 2 bases and J by 0 bases, with 8 bases between the two germline ends. The CDR3 has 14 residues. Germline CDR1 reads MNHEY; CDR2 reads SVGEGT. CDR3 DNA sequence: TGTGCCAGCAGTTACGACGGGGGCTCCTACGAGCAGTACTTC. Translating gives CASSYDGGSYEQYF.

This clonotype was observed many times. The chain employs TRBV9 and TRBJ2-7, with a tentative D call TRBD1 (6 bases). Germline V CDR1 and CDR2: SGDLS, YYNGEE. The CDR3 consists of 14 residues. With 3 bases removed from V and 0 bases from J, the gap between germline ends came to 10 bases. CDR3 residues: CASSGGHGSYEQYF. CDR3 coding DNA: TGTGCCAGCAGCGGGGGACACGGCTCCTACGAGCAGTACTTC. The variable domain in full, with the rest retrieved from reference TRBV9 and TRBJ2-7, is DSGVTQTPKHLITATGQRVTLRCSPRSGDLSVYWYQQSLDQGLQFLIQYYNGEERAKGNILERFSAQQFPDLHSELNLSSLELGDSALYFCASSGGHGSYEQYFGPGTRLTVT.

The chain couples TRBV14 to TRBJ2-1; D possibly uses TRBD1 or TRBD2 (6 bases each). The CDR3 is 15 residues long. V was shortened by 6 bases and J by 8 bases, with 20 bases between the two germline ends. CDR1 and CDR2 (germline): SGHDN, FVKESK. CDR3 coding DNA: TGTGCCAGCAGGTCGGGGGCGGTGGGTTCTTATGAGCAGTTCTTC. It codes for CASRSGAVGSYEQFF.

This clonotype has ten or more counts. V gene TRBV5-5 combines with J gene TRBJ1-1; D call uncertain. Germline CDR1 reads SGHKS; CDR2 reads YYEKEE (reference sequence). Trimming cost V 0 bases and J 1 base, with 10 bases left between them. CDR3 length: 15 amino acids. Here the CDR3 reads CASSLGALGNTEAFF. The CDR3, as DNA: TGTGCCAGCAGCTTGGGAGCTTTAGGGAACACTGAAGCTTTCTTT.

In its sample, this clonotype was seen a few times. The gene calls are TRBV20-1 and TRBJ1-2; no firm D call. Per the germline V gene, CDR1 is DFQATT and CDR2 is SNEGSKA (reference sequence). Between the trimmed V and J ends, which lost 5 bases and 0 bases, there was a span of 10 bases. The CDR3 sequence is 13 residues long. CDR3 sequence (DNA): TGCAGTGCTGAGGACGGATCTAACTATGGCTACACCTTC. Translating it yields CSAEDGSNYGYTF.

This clonotype was observed a handful of times. The DNA of the CDR3 is TGTGCCAGCAGAAAAGCTAGCACAGATACGCAGTATTTT. It codes for CASRKASTDTQYF. The chain is built from TRBV28 and TRBJ2-3; D ambiguous. V lost 6 bases and J lost 0, with 7 bases in between. This CDR3 is built from 13 residues. Germline V gene lookup returns CDR1 MDHEN and CDR2 SYDVKM.

The chain joins TRBV7-6 to TRBJ2-7, with TRBD1 matching over 9 bases. CDR1 SGHVS and CDR2 FNYEAQ come from the germline V gene. V lost 4 bases to trimming and J lost 4 bases; unmatched junction nucleotides: 8. This CDR3 has 15 residues. The CDR3 bases are TGTGCCAGCAGCTCCGGGACAGGGTACGGGTACGAGCAGTACTTC. The encoded protein is CASSSGTGYGYEQYF.

This rearrangement joins TRBV7-2 to TRBJ2-7, with 9 nucleotides matching TRBD1. Germline loops: CDR1 SGHTA, CDR2 FQGNSA. The CDR3 contains 15 residues. V gave up 5 bases and J gave up 2 bases; unmatched junction bases: 7. The CDR3 here is CASSPRTGATYEQYF. The CDR3 DNA reads TGTGCCAGCAGCCCTAGGACAGGGGCGACCTACGAGCAGTACTTC.

This clonotype was seen ten or more times. This sequence joins TRBV29-1 and TRBJ1-5; 12 bases match TRBD1. With V trimmed by 5 bases and J by 4 bases, 9 bases remained unmatched. Germline CDR1 SQVTM, CDR2 ANQGSEA. This CDR3 spans 16 amino acids. In DNA, the CDR3 is TGCAGCGTTAGGACCGGGACAGGGGGCGAGAATCAGCCCCAGCATTTT. Amino acid sequence: CSVRTGTGGENQPQHF.

V and J are TRBV28 and TRBJ2-1; the D gene could be TRBD1 or TRBD2 (5 bases each). V was pared by 7 bases and J by 7 bases, with 14 bases between. CDR1 is MDHEN, CDR2 SYDVKM, per germline. This CDR3 spans 13 amino acids. This CDR3 is CASTFPGRNEQFF. In DNA, the CDR3 is TGTGCCAGCACTTTCCCGGGGCGTAATGAGCAGTTCTTC.

V is TRBV20-1 and J is TRBJ2-7; 9 bases agree with TRBD2. The CDR3 length is 16 residues. V gave up 0 bases and J gave up 4 bases; unmatched junction bases: 10. The germline V gene has CDR1 DFQATT and CDR2 SNEGSKA (reference sequence). CDR3 DNA: TGCAGTGCTAGAGATTTGAGCGGGGGGTCCGTATACGAGCAGTACTTC. Its protein product is CSARDLSGGSVYEQYF.

This clonotype was counted many times. The rearrangement links TRBV29-1 to TRBJ2-7, with D perhaps being TRBD1 or TRBD2 (5 bases each). The germline CDR1 and CDR2 sequences are SQVTM and ANQGSEA. V was shortened by 5 bases and J by 3 bases, with 14 bases between the two germline ends. This CDR3 has 13 amino acids. DNA of the CDR3: TGCAGCGTTTCCCAGACAGACTACTACGAGCAGTACTTC. It translates to CSVSQTDYYEQYF.

In this sample, this clonotype turned up a few times. The gene calls are TRBV27 and TRBJ2-3, with 8 positions matching TRBD2. Germline lookup yields CDR1 MNHEY and CDR2 SMNVEV (reference sequence). This CDR3 region has 18 residues. The ends lost 2 bases at V and 2 bases at J; junction bases unmatched: 12. CDR3 coding DNA: TGTGCCAGCAGTTTACTCGGACTAGCCCTAAGTCACACAGATACGCAGTATTTT. Its translation: CASSLLGLALSHTDTQYF.

Ten or more counts support this clonotype. The V gene is TRBV7-2, the J gene TRBJ2-2, with D uncertain. V shed 1 base and J shed 6 bases, with 9 bases lying between them. This CDR3 is built from 14 residues. CDR1 and CDR2 (germline): SGHTA, FQGNSA. For the CDR3, the DNA is TGTGCCAGCAGCTTAGTCAGCGTCTCCGGGGAGCTGTTTTTT. It codes for CASSLVSVSGELFF.

This clonotype appeared a few times. The CDR3 region is CASTTDREETQYF. The CDR3 DNA is TGTGCCAGCACAACGGACAGGGAAGAGACCCAGTACTTC. The chain recombines TRBV28 with TRBJ2-5; TRBD1 matches 8 bases. The CDR3 length is 13 residues. Unmatched junction bases numbered 4, after V lost 7 bases and J lost 3 bases. The germline V gene has CDR1 MDHEN and CDR2 SYDVKM.

In its sample, this clonotype was seen many times. The chain joins TRBV7-9 to TRBJ1-2; D ambiguous. The length of the CDR3 is 15 residues. Per the germline V gene, CDR1 is SEHNR and CDR2 is FQNEAQ (reference sequence). V lost 2 bases to trimming and J lost 4 bases, with 14 bases between them. CDR3 in DNA: TGTGCCAGCAGCTTATCCCAAACTGGGATCTATGGCTACACCTTC. Amino acid sequence: CASSLSQTGIYGYTF.

This clonotype has at least ten counts. The genes are TRBV5-1 and TRBJ2-7; D is ambiguous. Germline V lookup: CDR1 SGHRS, CDR2 YFSETQ. The CDR3 totals 15 residues. Between the trimmed V and J ends, which lost 5 bases and 3 bases, there was a span of 18 bases. CDR3 residues: CASRLKRSPIYEQYF. The CDR3 DNA follows: TGCGCCAGCAGATTGAAGAGGTCCCCTATCTACGAGCAGTACTTC. Full variable domain (remainder filled in from reference TRBV5-1 and TRBJ2-7): KAGVTQTPRYLIKTRGQQVTLSCSPISGHRSVSWYQQTPGQGLQFLFEYFSETQRNKGNFPGRFSGRQFSNSRSEMNVSTLELGDSALYLCASRLKRSPIYEQYFGPGTRLTVT.

This clonotype was seen repeatedly, ten times or more. The chain couples TRBV5-5 to TRBJ2-2; 7 nucleotides match TRBD1. V gave up 0 bases and J gave up 2 bases; unmatched junction bases: 1. There are 15 residues in the CDR3. Germline-derived CDR1 and CDR2 are SGHKS and YYEKEE (reference sequence). CDR3 residues: CASSLGDRNTGELFF. The DNA of the CDR3 is TGTGCCAGCAGCTTGGGGGACAGAAACACCGGGGAGCTGTTTTTT.

J is TRBJ2-5 and V is TRBV20-1; no clear D gene. The CDR3 covers 10 residues. The germline gives CDR1 DFQATT, CDR2 SNEGSKA (reference sequence). V shed 6 bases and J shed 4 bases, with 6 bases lying between them. CDR3 bases: TGCAGTGCGCCAATAGAGACCCAGTACTTC. Amino acid sequence: CSAPIETQYF.

This clonotype was seen only a few times. This sequence joins TRBV10-3 and TRBJ2-2; 8 bases align to TRBD1. Germline V gives CDR1 ENHRY, CDR2 SYGVKD. The CDR3 is 15 residues long. V shed 10 bases, J shed 4 bases, and the junction held 11 bases outside the gene matches. CDR3 DNA sequence: TGTGCCACTACGTGGACAGGGCTGAGCACCGGGGAGCTGTTTTTT. This encodes CATTWTGLSTGELFF.

The chain carries TRBV20-1 and TRBJ1-5; 11 bases align to TRBD1. The CDR3 is 17 amino acids. V was pared by 6 bases and J by 0 bases, with 10 bases of the junction left unmatched. Per the germline V gene, CDR1 is DFQATT and CDR2 is SNEGSKA (reference sequence). CDR3 DNA sequence: TGCAGTGCAACCGGGACAGGGGGTTTCCATAGCAATCAGCCCCAGCATTTT. Its protein product is CSATGTGGFHSNQPQHF.

This clonotype has a count of ten or more. The chain links TRBV7-3 to TRBJ2-7; TRBD2 matches at 9 bases. The V gene's germline CDR1 is SGHTA and CDR2 FQGTGA. The V gene end was trimmed by 5 bases and the J gene end by 5 bases; junction bases not matched to a gene: 10. There are 15 residues in the CDR3. The CDR3 sequence: CASSTDSGGSDEQYF. The DNA for the CDR3 is TGTGCCAGCAGCACCGATAGCGGGGGATCGGACGAGCAGTACTTC.

This chain links TRBV6-5 with TRBJ2-3, with a tentative D call TRBD2 (5 bases). The V end lost 2 bases, the J end lost 2 bases, and 14 bases lay between the germline ends. The CDR3 is 16 residues long. Germline CDR1 and CDR2: MNHEY and SVGAGI. CDR3 protein: CASSYDPLDYTDTQYF. Here the CDR3 DNA reads TGTGCCAGCAGTTACGATCCGTTAGACTACACAGATACGCAGTATTTT.

The sample holds many counts of this clonotype. The CDR3 sequence: CASSFPQGGGETQYF. Here the CDR3 DNA reads TGTGCCAGCAGTTTCCCCCAGGGAGGAGGGGAGACCCAGTACTTC. The chain joins TRBV6-5 to TRBJ2-5, with D possibly TRBD2 on 6 matching bases. The CDR3 is 15 residues long. Deletions cut 4 bases from V and 5 bases from J, with 17 bases between. CDR1 and CDR2 from the germline V gene are MNHEY and SVGAGI.

The V and J genes are TRBV7-2 and TRBJ2-7, with 8 positions matching TRBD2. CDR3 length equals 14 residues. The V gene end was trimmed by 1 base and the J gene end by 4 bases; junction bases not matched to a gene: 3. CDR1 SGHTA and CDR2 FQGNSA come from the germline V gene. The CDR3 spells CASSLGGLGYEQYF. Written as DNA, the CDR3 is TGTGCCAGCAGCTTAGGGGGACTAGGGTACGAGCAGTACTTC.

The V call is TRBV28, the J call TRBJ2-1, with 9 nucleotides matching TRBD1. Looked up from germline, CDR1 is MDHEN and CDR2 is SYDVKM. The CDR3 loop spans 16 amino acids. J gave up 4 bases and V 3 bases, and 7 bases lay outside the gene matches. The chain's CDR3 is CASSLPGQGRYNEQFF. The CDR3 DNA reads as TGTGCCAGCAGTTTGCCAGGACAGGGGAGATACAATGAGCAGTTCTTC.

The sample holds many counts of this clonotype. J is TRBJ2-5 and V is TRBV12-3 or TRBV12-4; D uncertain. The CDR3 length is 16 residues. V lost 2 bases and J 0 bases, leaving 13 bases between the germline ends. Written as DNA, the CDR3 is TGTGCCAGCAGTTTACCAGGCGCCATCTACCAAGAGACCCAGTACTTC. Its translation: CASSLPGAIYQETQYF.

The table lists this clonotype with many counts. The chain uses TRBV12-3 or TRBV12-4 and TRBJ2-1; perhaps D is TRBD1 or TRBD2 (5 bases each). The CDR3 is 17 residues long. Between the trimmed V and J ends, which lost 5 bases and 4 bases, there was a span of 21 bases. The CDR3 bases are TGTGCCAGCAGTCCCACCGGGACGGCGAGATTTTACAATGAGCAGTTCTTC. Protein product: CASSPTGTARFYNEQFF.

This clonotype has just a few counts. The chain is built from TRBV20-1 and TRBJ1-5; D ambiguous. Germline V lookup: CDR1 DFQATT, CDR2 SNEGSKA (reference sequence). The CDR3 has 14 residues. Trimming pared 6 bases from V and 2 bases from J, leaving 14 bases between. The CDR3 is CSATNLDGNQPQHF. For the CDR3, the DNA is TGCAGTGCGACCAACCTTGATGGCAATCAGCCCCAGCATTTT.